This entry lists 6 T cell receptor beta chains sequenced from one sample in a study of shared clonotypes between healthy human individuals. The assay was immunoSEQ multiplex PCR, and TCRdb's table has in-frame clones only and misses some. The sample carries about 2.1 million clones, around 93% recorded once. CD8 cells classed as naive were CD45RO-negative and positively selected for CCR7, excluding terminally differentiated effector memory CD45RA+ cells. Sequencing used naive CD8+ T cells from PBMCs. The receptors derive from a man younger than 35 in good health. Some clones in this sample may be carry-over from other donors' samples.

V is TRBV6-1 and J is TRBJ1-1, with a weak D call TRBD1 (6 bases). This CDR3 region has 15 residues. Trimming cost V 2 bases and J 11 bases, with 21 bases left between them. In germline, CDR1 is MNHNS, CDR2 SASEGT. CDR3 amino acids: CASSETGTRPRGAFF. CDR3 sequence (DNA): TGTGCCAGCAGTGAAACCGGGACAAGGCCCCGAGGGGCTTTCTTT.

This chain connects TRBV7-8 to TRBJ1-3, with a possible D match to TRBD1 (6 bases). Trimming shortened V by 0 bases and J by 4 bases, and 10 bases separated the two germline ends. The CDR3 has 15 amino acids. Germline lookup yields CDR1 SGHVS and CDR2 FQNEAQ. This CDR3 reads CASSLAGHSGNTIYF. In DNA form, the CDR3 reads TGTGCCAGCAGCTTAGCGGGACATTCCGGAAACACCATATATTTT.

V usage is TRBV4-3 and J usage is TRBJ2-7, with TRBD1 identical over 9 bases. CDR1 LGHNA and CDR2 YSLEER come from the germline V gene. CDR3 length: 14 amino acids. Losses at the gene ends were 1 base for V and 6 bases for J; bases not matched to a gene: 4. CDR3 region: CASSQGTGVLEQYF. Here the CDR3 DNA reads TGCGCCAGCAGCCAAGGGACAGGGGTACTCGAGCAGTACTTC.

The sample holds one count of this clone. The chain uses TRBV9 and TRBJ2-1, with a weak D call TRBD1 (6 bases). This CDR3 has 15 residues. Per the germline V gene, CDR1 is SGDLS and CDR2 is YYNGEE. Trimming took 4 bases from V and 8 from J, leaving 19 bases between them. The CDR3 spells CASSPFRAQGYEQFF. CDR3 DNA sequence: TGTGCCAGCAGCCCCTTCCGGGCACAGGGCTATGAGCAGTTCTTC.

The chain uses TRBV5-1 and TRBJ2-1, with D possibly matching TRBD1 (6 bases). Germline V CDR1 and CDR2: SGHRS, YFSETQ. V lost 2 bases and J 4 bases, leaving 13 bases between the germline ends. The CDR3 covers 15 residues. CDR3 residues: CASSFMAGVYNEQFF. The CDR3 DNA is TGCGCCAGCAGCTTTATGGCAGGGGTGTACAATGAGCAGTTCTTC.

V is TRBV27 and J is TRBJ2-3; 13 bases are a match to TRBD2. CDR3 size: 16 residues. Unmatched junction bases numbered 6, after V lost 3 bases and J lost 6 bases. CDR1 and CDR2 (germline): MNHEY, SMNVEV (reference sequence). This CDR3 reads CASSFLLAGGPDTQYF. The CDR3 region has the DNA TGTGCCAGCAGTTTCCTACTAGCGGGAGGGCCCGATACGCAGTATTTT.